The entry below gives a single T cell receptor beta chain sequence along with its context. This specimen belongs to a study of control samples from healthy donors and cancer patients. CDR1 and CDR2 (germline): SGHNT, YYREEE (reference sequence). V was clipped by 5 bases and J by 4 bases, with 9 bases between them. This CDR3 has 12 residues. Profiling relied on immunoSEQ multiplex PCR, and the TCRdb table lists in-frame clones only, not all of them. The sample shows 130,000 or so clones, 75% to 95% of them seen only once. This TCR came from a man aged 35-49 years in good health. The chain is built from TRBV5-4 and TRBJ1-2; no clear D. Sequencing was performed on blood. The CDR3 DNA sequence: TGTGCCAGCAGTTCCGGCAGCTATGGCTACACCTTC. It yields the protein CASSSGSYGYTF.